Included here is one TCR beta chain sequence, with context. What it binds is unknown. Preparation of the TCRbeta library used unique molecular identifiers. TCRdb reprocessed the PCR reads via MiXCR and lists one record per CDR3 protein. Among about 980,000 distinct CDR3 sequences listed, about 29% were seen once. V was trimmed by 5 bases and J by 12 bases, leaving 11 bases between them. The CDR3 runs 12 residues. CDR1 and CDR2 (germline): SGHAT, FQNNGV. The data belong to a study of T-cell reconstitution after alpha-beta-depleted transplantation in children. Findings of the study overall: Some patients showed high day-60 TCRbeta diversity, which derived from surviving recipient T cells and thymic progenitors.

This TCR derives from a boy in the first two years of life who had a stem cell transplant for SCID, so the T cells may come from the graft donor. The chain is built from TRBV11-2 and TRBJ1-6; tentatively, D is TRBD1 (5 bases). The source was PBMCs, mostly from graft donor cells, collected 360 days after TCRalphabeta/CD19-depleted stem cell transplant. The CDR3 protein is CASSVSGGPLHF. DNA for the CDR3: TGTGCCAGCAGCGTAAGCGGGGGACCCCTCCACTTT.